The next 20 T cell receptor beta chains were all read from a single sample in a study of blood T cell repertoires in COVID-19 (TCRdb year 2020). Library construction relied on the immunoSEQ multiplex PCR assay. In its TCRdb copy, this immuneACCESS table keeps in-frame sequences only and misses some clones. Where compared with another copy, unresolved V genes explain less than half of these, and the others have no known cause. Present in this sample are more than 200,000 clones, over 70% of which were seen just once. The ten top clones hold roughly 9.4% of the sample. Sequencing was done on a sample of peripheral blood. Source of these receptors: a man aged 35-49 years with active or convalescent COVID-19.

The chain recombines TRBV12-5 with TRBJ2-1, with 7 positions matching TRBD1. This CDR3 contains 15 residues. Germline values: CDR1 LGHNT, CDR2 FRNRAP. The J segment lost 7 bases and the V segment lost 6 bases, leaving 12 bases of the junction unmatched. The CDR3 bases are TGTGCTAGTGGCCGACAGGGAAACTTGATAAATGAGCAGTTCTTC. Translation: CASGRQGNLINEQFF.

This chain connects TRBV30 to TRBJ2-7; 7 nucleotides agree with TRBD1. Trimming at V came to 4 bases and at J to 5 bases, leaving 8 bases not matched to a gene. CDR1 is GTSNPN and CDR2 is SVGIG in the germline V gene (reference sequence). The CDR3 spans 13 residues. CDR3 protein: CAWTTGMVNEQYF. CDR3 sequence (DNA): TGTGCCTGGACGACAGGGATGGTAAACGAGCAGTACTTC. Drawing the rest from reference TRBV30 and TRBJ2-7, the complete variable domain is SQTIHQWPATLVQPVGSPLSLECTVEGTSNPNLYWYRQAAGRGLQLLFYSVGIGQISSEVPQNLSASRPQDRQFILSSKKLLLSDSGFYLCAWTTGMVNEQYFGPGTRLTVT.

The CDR3 reads CASSVRAGADEQFF. Here the CDR3 DNA reads TGTGCCAGCAGCGTTAGGGCGGGAGCGGATGAGCAGTTCTTC. The chain carries TRBV7-9 and TRBJ2-1; 7 nucleotides line up with TRBD2. V shed 5 bases and J 8 bases; nucleotides not matched to a gene: 9. Germline lookup yields CDR1 SEHNR and CDR2 FQNEAQ (reference sequence). This CDR3 spans 14 amino acids.

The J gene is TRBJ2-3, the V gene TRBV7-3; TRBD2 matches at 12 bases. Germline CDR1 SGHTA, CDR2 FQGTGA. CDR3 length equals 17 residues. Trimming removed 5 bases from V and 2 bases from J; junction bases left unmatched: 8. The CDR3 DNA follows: TGTGCCAGCAGCCTCGGACTAGCGGGGCTACTCACAGATACGCAGTATTTT. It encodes CASSLGLAGLLTDTQYF.

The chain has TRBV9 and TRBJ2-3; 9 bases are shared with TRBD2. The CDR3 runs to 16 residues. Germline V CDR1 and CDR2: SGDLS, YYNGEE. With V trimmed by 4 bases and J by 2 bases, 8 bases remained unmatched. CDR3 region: CASSPPLAGATDTQYF. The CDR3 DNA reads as TGTGCCAGCAGCCCGCCCTTAGCGGGAGCCACAGATACGCAGTATTTT.

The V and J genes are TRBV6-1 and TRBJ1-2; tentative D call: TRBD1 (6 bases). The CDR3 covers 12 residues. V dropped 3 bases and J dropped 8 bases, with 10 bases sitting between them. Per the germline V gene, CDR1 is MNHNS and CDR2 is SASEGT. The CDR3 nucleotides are TGTGCCAGCAGTGACGGCAGGGGCGGCTACACCTTC. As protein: CASSDGRGGYTF.

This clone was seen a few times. Written as DNA, the CDR3 is TGTGCCAGCAGTCCTCGAGGGACAAATCTGGGGGAGCTGTTTTTT. Translated: CASSPRGTNLGELFF. V is TRBV7-2 and J is TRBJ2-2; possible D gene TRBD1, 6 bases. The CDR3 covers 15 residues. Germline V CDR1 and CDR2: SGHTA, FQGNSA. Trimming pared 6 bases from V and 8 bases from J, leaving 19 bases between.

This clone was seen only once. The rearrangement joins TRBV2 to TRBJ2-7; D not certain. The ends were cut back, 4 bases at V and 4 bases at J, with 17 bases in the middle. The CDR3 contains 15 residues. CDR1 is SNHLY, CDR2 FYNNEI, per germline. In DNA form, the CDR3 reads TGTGCCAGCAGTGCTGCACGTCAGGCGTCTTACGAGCAGTACTTC. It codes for CASSAARQASYEQYF.

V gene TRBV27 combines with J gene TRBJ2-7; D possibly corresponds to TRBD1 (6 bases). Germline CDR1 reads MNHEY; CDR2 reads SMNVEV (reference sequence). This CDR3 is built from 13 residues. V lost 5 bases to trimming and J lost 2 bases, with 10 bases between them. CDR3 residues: CASSLRQAYEQYF. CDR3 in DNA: TGTGCCAGCAGTCTCCGACAGGCCTACGAGCAGTACTTC.

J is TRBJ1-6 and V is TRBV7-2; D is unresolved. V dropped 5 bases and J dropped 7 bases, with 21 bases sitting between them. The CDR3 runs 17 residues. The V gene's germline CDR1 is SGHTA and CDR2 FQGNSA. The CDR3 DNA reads TGTGCCAGCAGCGCCCCCAATTTCATCGGAGGGAATTCACCCCTCCACTTT. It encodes CASSAPNFIGGNSPLHF.

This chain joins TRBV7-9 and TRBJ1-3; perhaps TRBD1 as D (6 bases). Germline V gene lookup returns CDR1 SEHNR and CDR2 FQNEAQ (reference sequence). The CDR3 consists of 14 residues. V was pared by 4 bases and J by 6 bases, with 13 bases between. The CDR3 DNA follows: TGTGCCAGCAGCTCTACAGGGATATCAAACACCATATATTTT. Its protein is CASSSTGISNTIYF.

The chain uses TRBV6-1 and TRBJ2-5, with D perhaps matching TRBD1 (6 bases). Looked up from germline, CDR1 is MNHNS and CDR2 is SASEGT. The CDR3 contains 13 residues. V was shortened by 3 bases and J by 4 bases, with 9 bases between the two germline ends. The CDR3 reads CASSDRGGETQYF. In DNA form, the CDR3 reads TGTGCCAGCAGTGACCGAGGGGGAGAGACCCAGTACTTC.

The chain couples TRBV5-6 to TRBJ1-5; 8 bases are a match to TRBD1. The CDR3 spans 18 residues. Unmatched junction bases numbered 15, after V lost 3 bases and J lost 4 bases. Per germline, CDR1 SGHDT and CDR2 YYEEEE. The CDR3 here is CASSSLSTRGQGNQPQHF. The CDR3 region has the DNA TGTGCCAGCAGCTCACTCTCCACACGCGGACAGGGTAATCAGCCCCAGCATTTT. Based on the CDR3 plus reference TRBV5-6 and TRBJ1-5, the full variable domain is DAGVTQSPTHLIKTRGQQVTLRCSPKSGHDTVSWYQQALGQGPQFIFQYYEEEERQRGNFPDRFSGHQFPNYSSELNVNALLLGDSALYLCASSSLSTRGQGNQPQHFGDGTRLSIL.

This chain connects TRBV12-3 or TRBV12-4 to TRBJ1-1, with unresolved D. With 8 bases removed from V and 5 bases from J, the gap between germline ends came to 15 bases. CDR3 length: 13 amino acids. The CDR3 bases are TGTGCCAGCTGGGCCCGGGCGGGGACTGAAGCTTTCTTT. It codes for CASWARAGTEAFF.

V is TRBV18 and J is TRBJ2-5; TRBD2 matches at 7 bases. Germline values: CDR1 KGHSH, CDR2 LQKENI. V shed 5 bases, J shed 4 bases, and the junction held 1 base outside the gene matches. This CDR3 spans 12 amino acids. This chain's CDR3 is CASSSGGETQYF. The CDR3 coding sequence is TGTGCCAGCTCATCGGGAGGAGAGACCCAGTACTTC.

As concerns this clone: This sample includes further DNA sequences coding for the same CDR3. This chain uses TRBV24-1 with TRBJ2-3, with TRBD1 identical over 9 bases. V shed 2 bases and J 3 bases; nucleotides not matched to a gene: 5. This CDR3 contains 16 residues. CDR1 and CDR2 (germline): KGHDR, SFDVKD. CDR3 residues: CATSDWTGQGTDTQYF. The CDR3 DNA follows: TGTGCCACCAGTGATTGGACCGGACAGGGGACAGATACGCAGTATTTT.

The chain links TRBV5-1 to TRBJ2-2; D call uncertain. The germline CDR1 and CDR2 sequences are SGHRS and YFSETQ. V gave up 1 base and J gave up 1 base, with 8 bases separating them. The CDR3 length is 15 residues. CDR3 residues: CASSLINLNTGELFF. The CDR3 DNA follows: TGCGCCAGCAGCTTGATAAATCTGAACACCGGGGAGCTGTTTTTT.

The CDR3: CASSPQWSSGANVLTF. CDR3 coding DNA: TGTGCCAGCTCACCACAATGGAGCTCTGGGGCCAACGTCCTGACTTTC. The V call is TRBV18, the J call TRBJ2-6; D is uncertain. Germline-derived CDR1 and CDR2 are KGHSH and LQKENI. V lost 1 base and J 0 bases, leaving 7 bases between the germline ends. The CDR3 sequence is 16 residues long.

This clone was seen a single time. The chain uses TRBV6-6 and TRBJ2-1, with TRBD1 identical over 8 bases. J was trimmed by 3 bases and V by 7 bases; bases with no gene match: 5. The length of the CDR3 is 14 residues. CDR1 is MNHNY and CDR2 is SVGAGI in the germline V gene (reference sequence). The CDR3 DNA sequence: TGTGCCAGCACCCCAGGGACAGGCTACAATGAGCAGTTCTTC. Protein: CASTPGTGYNEQFF.

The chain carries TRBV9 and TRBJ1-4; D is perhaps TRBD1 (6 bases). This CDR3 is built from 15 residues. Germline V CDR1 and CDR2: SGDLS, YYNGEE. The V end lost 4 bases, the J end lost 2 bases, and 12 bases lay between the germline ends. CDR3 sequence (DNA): TGTGCCAGCAGCCCGCGACAGGTGACTAATGAAAAACTGTTTTTT. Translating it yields CASSPRQVTNEKLFF.